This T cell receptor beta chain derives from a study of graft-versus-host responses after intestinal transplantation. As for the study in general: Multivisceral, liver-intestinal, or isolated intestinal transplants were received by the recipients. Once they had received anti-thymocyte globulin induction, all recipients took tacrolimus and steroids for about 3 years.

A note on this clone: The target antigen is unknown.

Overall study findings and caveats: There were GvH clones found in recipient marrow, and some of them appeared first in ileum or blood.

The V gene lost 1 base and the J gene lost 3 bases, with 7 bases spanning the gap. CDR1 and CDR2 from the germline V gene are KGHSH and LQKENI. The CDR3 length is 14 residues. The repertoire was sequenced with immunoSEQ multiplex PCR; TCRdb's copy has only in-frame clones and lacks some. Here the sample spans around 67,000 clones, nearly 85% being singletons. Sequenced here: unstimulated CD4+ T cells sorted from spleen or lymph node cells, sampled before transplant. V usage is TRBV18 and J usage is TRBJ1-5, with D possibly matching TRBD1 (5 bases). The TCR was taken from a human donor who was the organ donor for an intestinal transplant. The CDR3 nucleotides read TGTGCCAGCTCACCACAAGGGGACAATCAGCCCCAGCATTTT. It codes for CASSPQGDNQPQHF.